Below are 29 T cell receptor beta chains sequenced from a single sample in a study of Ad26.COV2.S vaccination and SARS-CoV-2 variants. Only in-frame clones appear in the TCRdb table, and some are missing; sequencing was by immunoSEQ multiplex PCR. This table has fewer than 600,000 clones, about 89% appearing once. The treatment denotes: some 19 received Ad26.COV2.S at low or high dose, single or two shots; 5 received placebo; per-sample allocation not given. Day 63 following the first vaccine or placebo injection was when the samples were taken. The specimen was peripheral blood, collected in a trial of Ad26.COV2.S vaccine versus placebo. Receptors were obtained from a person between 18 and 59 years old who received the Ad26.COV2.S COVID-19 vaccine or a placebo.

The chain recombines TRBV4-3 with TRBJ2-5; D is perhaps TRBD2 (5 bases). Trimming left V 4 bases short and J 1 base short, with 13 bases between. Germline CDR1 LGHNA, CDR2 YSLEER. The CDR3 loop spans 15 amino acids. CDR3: CASSPGTDPQETQYF. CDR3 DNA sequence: TGCGCCAGCAGCCCGGGAACGGACCCCCAAGAGACCCAGTACTTC.

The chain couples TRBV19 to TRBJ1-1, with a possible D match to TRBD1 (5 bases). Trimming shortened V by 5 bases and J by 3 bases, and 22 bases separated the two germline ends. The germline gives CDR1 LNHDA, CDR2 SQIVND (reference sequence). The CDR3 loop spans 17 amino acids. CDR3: CASSRAGSGVLYTEAFF. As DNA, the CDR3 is TGTGCCAGTAGTCGGGCAGGGAGCGGGGTTCTATACACTGAAGCTTTCTTT.

The CDR3 DNA reads as TGTGCCAGCTCACCTCAACAGGGGGCCAAAAACATTCAGTACTTC. It translates to CASSPQQGAKNIQYF. This chain connects TRBV18 to TRBJ2-4; 7 nucleotides match TRBD1. The length of the CDR3 is 15 residues. Germline lookup yields CDR1 KGHSH and CDR2 LQKENI. V trimming: 3 bases; J trimming: 1 base; junction bases outside the gene matches: 3.

This CDR3 reads CASSLGRGGARETQYF. The CDR3 DNA reads TGTGCCAGCAGCTTGGGACGCGGGGGGGCCCGAGAGACCCAGTACTTC. The chain employs TRBV5-6 and TRBJ2-5; TRBD2 matches 9 bases. The ends lost 0 bases at V and 4 bases at J; junction bases unmatched: 7. In germline, CDR1 is SGHDT, CDR2 YYEEEE. The CDR3 is made up of 16 amino acids.

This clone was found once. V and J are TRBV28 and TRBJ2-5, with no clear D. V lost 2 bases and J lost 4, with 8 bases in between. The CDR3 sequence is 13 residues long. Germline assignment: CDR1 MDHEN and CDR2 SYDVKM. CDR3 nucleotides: TGTGCCAGCAGTTTACCGGGCAGAGAGACCCAGTACTTC. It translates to CASSLPGRETQYF. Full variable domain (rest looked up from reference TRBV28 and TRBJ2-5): DVKVTQSSRYLVKRTGEKVFLECVQDMDHENMFWYRQDPGLGLRLIYFSYDVKMKEKGDIPEGYSVSREKKERFSLILESASTNQTSMYLCASSLPGRETQYFGPGTRLLVL.

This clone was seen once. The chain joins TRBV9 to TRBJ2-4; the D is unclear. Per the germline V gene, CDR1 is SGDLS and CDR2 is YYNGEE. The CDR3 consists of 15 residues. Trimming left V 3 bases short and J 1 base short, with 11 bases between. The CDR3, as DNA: TGTGCCAGCAGCGCGGGTTCGGCCGCCAAAAACATTCAGTACTTC. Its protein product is CASSAGSAAKNIQYF.

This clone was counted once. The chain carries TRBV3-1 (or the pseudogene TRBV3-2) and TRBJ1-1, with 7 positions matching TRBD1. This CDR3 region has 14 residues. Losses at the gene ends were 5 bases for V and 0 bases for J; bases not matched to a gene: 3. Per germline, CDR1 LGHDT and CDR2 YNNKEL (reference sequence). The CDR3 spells CASSGQALNTEAFF. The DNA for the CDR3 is TGTGCCAGCAGCGGACAGGCCCTGAACACTGAAGCTTTCTTT.

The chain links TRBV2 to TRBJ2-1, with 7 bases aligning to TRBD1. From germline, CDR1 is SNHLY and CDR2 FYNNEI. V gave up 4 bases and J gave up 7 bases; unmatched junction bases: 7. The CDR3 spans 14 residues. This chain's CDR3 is CASSGQGVGNEQFF. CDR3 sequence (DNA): TGTGCCAGCAGTGGACAGGGTGTAGGAAATGAGCAGTTCTTC.

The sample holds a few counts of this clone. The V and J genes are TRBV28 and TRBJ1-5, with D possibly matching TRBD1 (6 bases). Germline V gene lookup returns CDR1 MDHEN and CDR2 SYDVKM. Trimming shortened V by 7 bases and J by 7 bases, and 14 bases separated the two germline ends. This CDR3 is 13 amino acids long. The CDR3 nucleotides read TGTGCCAGCAAACAGGGTTCGAGGCAGCCCCAGCATTTT. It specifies CASKQGSRQPQHF.

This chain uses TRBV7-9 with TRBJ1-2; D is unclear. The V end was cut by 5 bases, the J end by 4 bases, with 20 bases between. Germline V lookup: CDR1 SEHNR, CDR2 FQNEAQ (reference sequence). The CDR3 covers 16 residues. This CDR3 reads CASSNLGEPKFYGYTF. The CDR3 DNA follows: TGTGCCAGCAGCAACCTCGGCGAGCCGAAATTCTATGGCTACACCTTC.

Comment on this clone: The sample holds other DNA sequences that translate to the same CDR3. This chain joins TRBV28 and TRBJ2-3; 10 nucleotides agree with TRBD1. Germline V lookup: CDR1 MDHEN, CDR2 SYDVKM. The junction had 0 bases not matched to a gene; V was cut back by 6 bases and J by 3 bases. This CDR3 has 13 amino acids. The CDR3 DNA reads TGTGCCAGCAGGGGACAGGGGACAGATACGCAGTATTTT. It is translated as CASRGQGTDTQYF.

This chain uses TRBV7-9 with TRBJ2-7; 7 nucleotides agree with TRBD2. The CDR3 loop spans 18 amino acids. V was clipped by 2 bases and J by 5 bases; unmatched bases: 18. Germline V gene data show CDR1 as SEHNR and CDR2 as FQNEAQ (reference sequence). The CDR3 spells CASSLLSGRQKGSNEQYF. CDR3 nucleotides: TGTGCCAGCAGCTTACTTAGCGGGCGCCAAAAAGGGTCTAACGAGCAGTACTTC.

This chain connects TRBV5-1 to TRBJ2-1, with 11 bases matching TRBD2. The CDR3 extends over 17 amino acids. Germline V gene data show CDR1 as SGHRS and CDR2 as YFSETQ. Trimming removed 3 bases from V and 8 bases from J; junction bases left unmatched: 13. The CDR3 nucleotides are TGCGCCAGCAGCTCGCGAATAGCGGGAGGGCCTTTCTATGAGCAGTTCTTC. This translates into CASSSRIAGGPFYEQFF.

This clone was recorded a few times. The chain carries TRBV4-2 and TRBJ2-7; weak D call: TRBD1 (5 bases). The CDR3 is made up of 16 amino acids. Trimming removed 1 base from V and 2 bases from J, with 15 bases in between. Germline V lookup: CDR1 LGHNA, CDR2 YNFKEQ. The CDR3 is CASSQVDGRVPYEQYF. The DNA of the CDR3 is TGTGCCAGCAGCCAAGTTGACGGCAGGGTCCCCTACGAGCAGTACTTC.

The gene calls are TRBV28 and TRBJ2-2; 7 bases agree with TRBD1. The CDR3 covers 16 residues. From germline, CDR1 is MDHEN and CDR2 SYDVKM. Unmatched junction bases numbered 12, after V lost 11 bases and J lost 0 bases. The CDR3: CAVGSLGTANTGELFF. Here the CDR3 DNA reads TGTGCCGTTGGGAGCCTCGGGACAGCGAACACCGGGGAGCTGTTTTTT.

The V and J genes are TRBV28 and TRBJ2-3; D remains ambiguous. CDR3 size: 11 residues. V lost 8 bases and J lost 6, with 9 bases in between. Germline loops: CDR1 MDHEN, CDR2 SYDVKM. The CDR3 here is CASGERDTQYF. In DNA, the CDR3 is TGTGCCAGCGGGGAAAGGGATACGCAGTATTTT. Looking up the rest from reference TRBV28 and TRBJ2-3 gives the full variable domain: DVKVTQSSRYLVKRTGEKVFLECVQDMDHENMFWYRQDPGLGLRLIYFSYDVKMKEKGDIPEGYSVSREKKERFSLILESASTNQTSMYLCASGERDTQYFGPGTRLTVL.

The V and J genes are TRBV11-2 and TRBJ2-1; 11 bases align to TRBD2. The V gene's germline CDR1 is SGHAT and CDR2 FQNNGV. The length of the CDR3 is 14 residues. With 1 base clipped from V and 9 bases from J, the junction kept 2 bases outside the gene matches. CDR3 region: CASSLVGTSGEQFF. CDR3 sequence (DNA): TGTGCCAGCAGCTTAGTCGGGACTAGCGGTGAGCAGTTCTTC.

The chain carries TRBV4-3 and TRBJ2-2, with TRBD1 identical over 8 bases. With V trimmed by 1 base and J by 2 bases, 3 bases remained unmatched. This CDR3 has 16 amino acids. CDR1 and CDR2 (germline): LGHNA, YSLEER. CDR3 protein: CASSQGTGRNTGELFF. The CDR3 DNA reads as TGCGCCAGCAGCCAAGGGACAGGGCGTAACACCGGGGAGCTGTTTTTT.

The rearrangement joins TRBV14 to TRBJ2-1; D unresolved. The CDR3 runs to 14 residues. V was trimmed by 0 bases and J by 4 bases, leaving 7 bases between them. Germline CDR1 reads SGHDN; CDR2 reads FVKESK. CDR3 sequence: CASSQEASYNEQFF. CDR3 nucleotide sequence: TGTGCCAGCAGCCAAGAGGCCTCATACAATGAGCAGTTCTTC.

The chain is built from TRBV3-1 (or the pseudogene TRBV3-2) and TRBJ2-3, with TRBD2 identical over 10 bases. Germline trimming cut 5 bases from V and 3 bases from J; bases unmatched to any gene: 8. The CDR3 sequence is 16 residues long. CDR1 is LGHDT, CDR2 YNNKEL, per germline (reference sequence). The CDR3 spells CASSKNALAGTDTQYF. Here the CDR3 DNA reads TGTGCCAGCAGCAAAAACGCACTAGCGGGGACAGATACGCAGTATTTT.

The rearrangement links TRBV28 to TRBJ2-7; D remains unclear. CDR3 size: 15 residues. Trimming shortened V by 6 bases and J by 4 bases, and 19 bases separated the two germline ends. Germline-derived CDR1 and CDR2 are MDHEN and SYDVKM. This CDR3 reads CASSPSGRLIYEQYF. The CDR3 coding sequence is TGTGCCAGCAGCCCCTCCGGGCGCCTGATTTACGAGCAGTACTTC.

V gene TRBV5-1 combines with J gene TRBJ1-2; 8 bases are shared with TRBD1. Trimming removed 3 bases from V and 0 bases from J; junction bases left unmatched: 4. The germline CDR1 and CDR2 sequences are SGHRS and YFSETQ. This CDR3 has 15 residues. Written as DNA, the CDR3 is TGCGCCAGCAGCTATACAGGGGGAGCTAACTATGGCTACACCTTC. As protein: CASSYTGGANYGYTF. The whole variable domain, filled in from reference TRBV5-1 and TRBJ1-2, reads KAGVTQTPRYLIKTRGQQVTLSCSPISGHRSVSWYQQTPGQGLQFLFEYFSETQRNKGNFPGRFSGRQFSNSRSEMNVSTLELGDSALYLCASSYTGGANYGYTFGSGTRLTVV.

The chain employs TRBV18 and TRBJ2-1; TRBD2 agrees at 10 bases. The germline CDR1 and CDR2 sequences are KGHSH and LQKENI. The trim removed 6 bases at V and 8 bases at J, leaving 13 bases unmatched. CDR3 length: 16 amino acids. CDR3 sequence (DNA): TGTGCCAGCTCCCCAGGGGGAGCGGGAGGGATAGATGAGCAGTTCTTC. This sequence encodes CASSPGGAGGIDEQFF.

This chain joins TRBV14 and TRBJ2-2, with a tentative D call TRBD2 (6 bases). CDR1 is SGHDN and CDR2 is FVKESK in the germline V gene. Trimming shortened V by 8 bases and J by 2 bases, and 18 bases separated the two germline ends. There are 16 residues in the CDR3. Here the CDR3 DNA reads TGTGCCAGCTCGCCGTTGGGGAGGACCAACACCGGGGAGCTGTTTTTT. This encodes CASSPLGRTNTGELFF.

The CDR3 sequence: CASSAWTGGGYEQYF. In DNA, the CDR3 is TGTGCCAGCAGTGCCTGGACAGGGGGGGGGTACGAGCAGTACTTC. This sequence joins TRBV28 and TRBJ2-7; 10 bases align to TRBD1. Germline trimming cut 5 bases from V and 4 bases from J; bases unmatched to any gene: 8. This CDR3 comprises 15 residues. Per germline, CDR1 MDHEN and CDR2 SYDVKM.

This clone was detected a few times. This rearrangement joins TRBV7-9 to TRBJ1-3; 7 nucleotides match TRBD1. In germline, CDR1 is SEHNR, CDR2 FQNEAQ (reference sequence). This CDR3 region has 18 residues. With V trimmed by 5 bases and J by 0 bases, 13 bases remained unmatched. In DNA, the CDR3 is TGTGCCAGCAGCCCGGGACAGCTTACTCCTAGCTCTGGAAACACCATATATTTT. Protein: CASSPGQLTPSSGNTIYF.

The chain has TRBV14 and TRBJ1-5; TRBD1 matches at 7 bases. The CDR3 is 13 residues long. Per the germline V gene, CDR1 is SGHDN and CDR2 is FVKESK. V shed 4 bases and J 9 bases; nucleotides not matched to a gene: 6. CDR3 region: CASSRTGEGPQHF. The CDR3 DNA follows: TGTGCCAGCAGCCGGACAGGCGAAGGGCCCCAGCATTTT.

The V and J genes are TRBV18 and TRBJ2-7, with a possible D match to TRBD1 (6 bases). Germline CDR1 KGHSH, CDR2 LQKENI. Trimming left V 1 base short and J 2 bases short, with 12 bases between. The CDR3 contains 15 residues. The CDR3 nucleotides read TGTGCCAGCTCACCACTGACAGGCAGTGCCTACGAGCAGTACTTC. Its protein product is CASSPLTGSAYEQYF.

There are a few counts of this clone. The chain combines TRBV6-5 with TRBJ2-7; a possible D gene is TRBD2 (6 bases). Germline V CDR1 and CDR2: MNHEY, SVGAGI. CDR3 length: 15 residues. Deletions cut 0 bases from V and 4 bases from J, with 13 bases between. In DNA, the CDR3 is TGTGCCAGCAGTTACTCGGGAGGAGGGTTATACGAGCAGTACTTC. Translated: CASSYSGGGLYEQYF.